The 18 T cell receptor beta chains reported below all come from one sample, sequenced in a study of cytomegalovirus exposure and HLA in healthy donors. The PCR employed 60 Vbeta primers together with 13 Jbeta primers. Measured with immunoSEQ multiplex PCR; TCRdb has only the in-frame clones, and not every one. The repertoire holds about 95,000 clones, roughly 71% seen once, with about 5% in the top ten. The sample taken for sequencing was PBMCs. The receptors come from a woman in her forties in good health and CMV-seronegative.

The chain joins TRBV4-2 to TRBJ1-2; tentatively, D is TRBD1 (6 bases). Germline V lookup: CDR1 LGHNA, CDR2 YNFKEQ. CDR3 size: 14 residues. V lost 1 base and J lost 8, with 14 bases in between. The CDR3 is CASSQGDTHRGYTF. The CDR3 nucleotides read TGTGCCAGCAGCCAAGGGGACACCCATCGGGGCTACACCTTC.

The V call is TRBV4-1, the J call TRBJ2-1; 10 bases align to TRBD2. This CDR3 is 15 amino acids long. Germline CDR1 MGHRA, CDR2 YSYEKL. V dropped 4 bases and J dropped 12; count of bases not matched to a gene: 12. The chain's CDR3 is CASSPQISLAGGQFF. CDR3 DNA: TGCGCCAGCAGCCCTCAAATATCATTAGCGGGGGGGCAGTTCTTC.

Here the CDR3 reads CASSLRGGADTQYF. In DNA form, the CDR3 reads TGTGCCAGCAGCTTAAGGGGGGGGGCAGATACGCAGTATTTT. V usage is TRBV7-3 and J usage is TRBJ2-3; 7 nucleotides align to TRBD2. Germline lookup yields CDR1 SGHTA and CDR2 FQGTGA. The CDR3 runs 14 residues. V was pared by 1 base and J by 4 bases, with 2 bases of the junction left unmatched.

The V call is TRBV7-2, the J call TRBJ2-3, with D perhaps matching TRBD2 (5 bases). Germline-derived CDR1 and CDR2 are SGHTA and FQGNSA. V dropped 4 bases and J dropped 0 bases, with 23 bases sitting between them. This CDR3 spans 19 amino acids. The CDR3: CASSSPARRSSLSTDTQYF. Here the CDR3 DNA reads TGTGCCAGCAGCTCCCCGGCCAGAAGGTCTAGCTTGAGCACAGATACGCAGTATTTT. Combining the CDR3 with reference TRBV7-2 and TRBJ2-3 gives the whole variable domain GAGVSQSPSNKVTEKGKDVELRCDPISGHTALYWYRQSLGQGLEFLIYFQGNSAPDKSGLPSDRFSAERTGGSVSTLTIQRTQQEDSAVYLCASSSPARRSSLSTDTQYFGPGTRLTVL.

This clone appeared a few times. This chain joins TRBV14 and TRBJ2-7; D is unresolved. V was cut by 4 bases and J by 1 base, with 11 bases left in between. The V gene's germline CDR1 is SGHDN and CDR2 FVKESK. The CDR3 runs 14 residues. The CDR3 loop reads CASSRDTVSYEQYF. The CDR3 coding sequence is TGTGCCAGCAGCCGAGACACGGTATCCTACGAGCAGTACTTC.

The V call is TRBV4-3, the J call TRBJ2-7; TRBD2 might be the D (6 bases). Trimming took off 4 bases at V and 0 bases at J, with 13 bases between the two ends. This CDR3 region has 15 residues. Per the germline V gene, CDR1 is LGHNA and CDR2 is YSLEER. Here the CDR3 reads CASSRGTASSYEQYF. The CDR3, as DNA: TGCGCCAGCAGCCGAGGGACTGCCAGCTCCTACGAGCAGTACTTC.

V and J are TRBV4-3 and TRBJ1-6; 8 bases match TRBD1. The CDR3 totals 19 residues. J was trimmed by 0 bases and V by 0 bases; bases with no gene match: 7. Germline V CDR1 and CDR2: LGHNA, YSLEER. This CDR3 is CASSQDRDRSSSYNSPLHF. The CDR3 DNA sequence: TGCGCCAGCAGCCAAGATCGGGACAGGAGCAGCTCCTATAATTCACCCCTCCACTTT.

This chain links TRBV2 with TRBJ2-6; no clear D gene. Germline assignment: CDR1 SNHLY and CDR2 FYNNEI. Trimming shortened V by 6 bases and J by 3 bases, and 12 bases separated the two germline ends. There are 15 residues in the CDR3. The CDR3 DNA sequence: TGTGCCAGCAGGGGCACTGGCCGTGGGGCCAACGTCCTGACTTTC. It yields the protein CASRGTGRGANVLTF.

This clone was counted a single time. This chain connects TRBV7-3 to TRBJ1-5; D gene uncertain. The CDR3 extends over 13 amino acids. Germline CDR1 is SGHTA and CDR2 is FQGTGA. With 2 bases removed from V and 2 bases from J, the gap between germline ends came to 4 bases. The CDR3 loop is CASSLERNQPQHF. DNA for the CDR3: TGTGCCAGCAGCTTAGAGCGCAATCAGCCCCAGCATTTT. Together with reference TRBV7-3 and TRBJ1-5, the CDR3 gives the full variable domain: GAGVSQTPSNKVTEKGKYVELRCDPISGHTALYWYRQSLGQGPEFLIYFQGTGAADDSGLPNDRFFAVRPEGSVSTLKIQRTERGDSAVYLCASSLERNQPQHFGDGTRLSIL.

This clone appeared a few times. The rearrangement links TRBV5-1 to TRBJ2-7; TRBD2 is a possible D gene (6 bases). V lost 4 bases and J 0 bases, leaving 14 bases between the germline ends. Germline V lookup: CDR1 SGHRS, CDR2 YFSETQ. The CDR3 runs to 15 residues. In DNA, the CDR3 is TGCGCCAGCAGCGCCCCCGGGACTGGCTCCTACGAGCAGTACTTC. As protein: CASSAPGTGSYEQYF.

DNA of the CDR3: TGCGCCAGCAGCTGGGGACTCCGGGGGAACGAGCAGTACTTC. It codes for CASSWGLRGNEQYF. This chain links TRBV5-1 with TRBJ2-7, with a tentative D call TRBD2 (6 bases). Trimming took off 3 bases at V and 5 bases at J, with 15 bases between the two ends. The CDR3 is 14 residues long. CDR1 is SGHRS, CDR2 YFSETQ, per germline.

The V call is TRBV7-9, the J call TRBJ1-4; perhaps TRBD1 as D (6 bases). Germline CDR1 SEHNR, CDR2 FQNEAQ (reference sequence). This CDR3 contains 13 residues. V was pared by 5 bases and J by 8 bases, with 12 bases between. In nucleotides, the CDR3 is TGTGCCAGCAGCCCGGACCAGGGGGAAAAACTGTTTTTT. Translating it yields CASSPDQGEKLFF.

The chain couples TRBV19 to TRBJ1-1, with 7 bases fitting TRBD1. Germline-derived CDR1 and CDR2 are LNHDA and SQIVND (reference sequence). Unmatched junction bases numbered 10, after V lost 3 bases and J lost 0 bases. The CDR3 totals 17 residues. The chain's CDR3 is CASSMQATTGMNTEAFF. CDR3 DNA sequence: TGTGCCAGTAGTATGCAGGCCACGACAGGGATGAACACTGAAGCTTTCTTT.

This clone was counted only a few times. This sequence joins TRBV5-1 and TRBJ2-2, with a possible D match to TRBD1 (5 bases). There are 15 residues in the CDR3. V was clipped by 4 bases and J by 5 bases, with 15 bases between them. Germline-derived CDR1 and CDR2 are SGHRS and YFSETQ. For the CDR3, the DNA is TGCGCCAGCAGCCTAGGTCAGGGTCTAACCGGGGAGCTGTTTTTT. Translation: CASSLGQGLTGELFF.

The chain has TRBV20-1 and TRBJ2-5, with D perhaps TRBD2 (6 bases). The germline V gene has CDR1 DFQATT and CDR2 SNEGSKA (reference sequence). With 8 bases removed from V and 2 bases from J, the gap between germline ends came to 9 bases. The CDR3 runs to 11 residues. The CDR3 coding sequence is TGCAGTATTAGCGGACAAGAGACCCAGTACTTC. Its translation is CSISGQETQYF.

V usage is TRBV30 and J usage is TRBJ2-2; tentative D call: TRBD2 (6 bases). V shed 4 bases and J shed 6 bases, with 12 bases lying between them. The CDR3 covers 13 residues. CDR1 and CDR2 from the germline V gene are GTSNPN and SVGIG (reference sequence). CDR3 coding DNA: TGTGCCTGGACCACAGGAGGGCCCGGGGAGCTGTTTTTT. Translation gives CAWTTGGPGELFF. Variable domain in full (rest from reference TRBV30 and TRBJ2-2): SQTIHQWPATLVQPVGSPLSLECTVEGTSNPNLYWYRQAAGRGLQLLFYSVGIGQISSEVPQNLSASRPQDRQFILSSKKLLLSDSGFYLCAWTTGGPGELFFGEGSRLTVL.

The chain recombines TRBV21-1 with TRBJ2-7; TRBD2 was called by the table and not checked on the DNA. TRBV21-1 is a pseudogene locus. CDR3 length: 13 residues. The CDR3 nucleotides are TGTGCCAGCAGCACTCGGGGGGACTACGAGCAGTACTTC. This encodes CASSTRGDYEQYF.

This clone was counted a few times. This chain connects TRBV7-3 to TRBJ1-1, with D possibly matching TRBD1 (5 bases). The CDR3 is made up of 15 amino acids. Germline CDR1 SGHTA, CDR2 FQGTGA. Trimming pared 0 bases from V and 5 bases from J, leaving 13 bases between. The CDR3 sequence: CASSLTGQGGTEAFF. In nucleotides, the CDR3 is TGTGCCAGCAGCTTAACGGGGCAGGGAGGAACTGAAGCTTTCTTT. Full variable domain (rest looked up from reference TRBV7-3 and TRBJ1-1): GAGVSQTPSNKVTEKGKYVELRCDPISGHTALYWYRQSLGQGPEFLIYFQGTGAADDSGLPNDRFFAVRPEGSVSTLKIQRTERGDSAVYLCASSLTGQGGTEAFFGQGTRLTVV.